This is a list of T cell receptor beta chains from one sample in a study of blood T cell repertoires in COVID-19. Method: immunoSEQ multiplex PCR; TCRdb's copy keeps in-frame clones and lacks some. In the table there are a few hundred thousand clones, around nine tenths of which are singletons. Specimen: PBMCs or T cells enriched from blood (not recorded which). The origin of the receptors is a woman in her forties who had recovered from COVID-19. The CDR3 runs from the conserved cysteine through the conserved F or W. A D gene is named only where the DNA matches it firmly. Expanded clones are given a class, and other clones once, few, many or no size at all.

clone_size	d_call	j_call	v_call	cdr3_aa	cdr3_nt
NA	TRBD1	TRBJ1-2	TRBV7-9	CASSVGQGTMIGYTF	TGTGCCAGCAGCGTTGGACAGGGGACGATGATTGGCTACACCTTC
NA	NA	TRBJ2-7	TRBV4-1	CASSQGRNSYEQYF	TGCGCCAGCAGCCAAGGCAGGAACTCCTACGAGCAGTACTTC
NA	NA	TRBJ2-7	TRBV4-3	CASSQDWASREQYF	TGCGCCAGCAGCCAAGATTGGGCATCTCGGGAGCAGTACTTC
NA	TRBD2	TRBJ2-1	TRBV5-3	CARSKETSGGSYNEQFF	TGTGCCAGAAGCAAAGAGACTAGCGGGGGCTCCTACAATGAGCAGTTCTTC
NA	TRBD2	TRBJ2-4	TRBV6-1	CASSYAGEINIQYF	TGTGCCAGCAGTTATGCGGGAGAAATAAACATTCAGTACTTC
NA	TRBD1	TRBJ2-2	TRBV19	CASSSHTGANTGELFF	TGTGCCAGTAGTAGTCACACAGGGGCGAACACCGGGGAGCTGTTTTTT
NA	NA	TRBJ2-3	TRBV7-6	CASSLQDTQYF	TGTGCCAGCAGCTTACAGGATACGCAGTATTTT
NA	TRBD1	TRBJ1-5	TRBV27	CASSLDRAKQPQHF	TGTGCCAGCAGTTTAGACAGGGCAAAACAGCCCCAGCATTTT
NA	NA	TRBJ2-7	TRBV21-1	CASSKFDGLAGSYEQYF	TGTGCCAGCAGCAAATTTGATGGGCTAGCGGGATCGTACGAGCAGTACTTC
NA	TRBD2	TRBJ2-1	TRBV28	CASSLPGLVYNEQFF	TGTGCCAGCAGTTTGCCGGGACTAGTTTACAATGAGCAGTTCTTC
once	TRBD2	TRBJ2-5	TRBV6-5	CASSWTSGTVETQYF	TGTGCCAGCAGCTGGACTAGCGGGACTGTGGAGACCCAGTACTTC
NA	NA	TRBJ1-2	TRBV7-3	CASSLTPGNYGYTF	TGTGCCAGCAGCTTAACGCCAGGGAACTATGGCTACACCTTC
NA	NA	TRBJ1-5	TRBV28	CASSWGLAVSNQPQHF	TGTGCCAGCAGTTGGGGGCTGGCGGTCAGCAATCAGCCCCAGCATTTT
NA	TRBD1	TRBJ2-5	TRBV5-5	CASSVGTGGQETQYF	TGTGCCAGCAGCGTAGGGACAGGGGGTCAAGAGACCCAGTACTTC
NA	TRBD2	TRBJ2-7	TRBV3-1/TRBV3-2	CASSPYGGSVYEQYF	TGTGCCAGCAGCCCTTACGGCGGGAGTGTATACGAGCAGTACTTC
NA	NA	TRBJ1-2	TRBV30	CAWSVLGAGNTF	TGTGCCTGGAGTGTACTGGGAGCAGGAAACACCTTC
NA	TRBD2	TRBJ2-7	TRBV29-1	CSVEAGTSHEQYF	TGCAGCGTTGAAGCCGGGACTAGCCACGAGCAGTACTTC
NA	TRBD1	TRBJ1-2	TRBV7-2	CASSYGRTGGSRGYTF	TGTGCCAGCAGCTACGGACGGACAGGAGGATCGCGAGGCTACACCTTC
few	NA	TRBJ2-1	TRBV5-4	CASSPGNNEQFF	TGTGCCAGCAGCCCGGGAAACAATGAGCAGTTCTTC
NA	TRBD1	TRBJ1-5	TRBV2	CASSVGQGGNQPQHF	TGTGCCAGCAGCGTGGGACAGGGAGGGAATCAGCCCCAGCATTTT
NA	TRBD2	TRBJ2-2	TRBV29-1	CSVLGLAGNTGELFF	TGCAGCGTACTAGGACTAGCGGGCAACACCGGGGAGCTGTTTTTT
NA	NA	TRBJ1-5	TRBV16	CASSQYRGAPQHF	TGTGCCAGCAGTCAATACCGCGGTGCGCCCCAGCATTTT
NA	TRBD1	TRBJ2-7	TRBV18	CASSLPGTGSSYEQYF	TGTGCCAGCTCACTACCCGGGACAGGATCCTCCTACGAGCAGTACTTC
NA	NA	TRBJ2-1	TRBV6-2/TRBV6-3	CASSPLMVNEQFF	TGTGCCAGCAGTCCACTGATGGTGAATGAGCAGTTCTTC
NA	NA	TRBJ1-1	TRBV6-5	CASSYAARNTEAFF	TGTGCCAGCAGTTACGCGGCAAGGAACACTGAAGCTTTCTTT
NA	NA	TRBJ2-7	TRBV2	CASRNERSTYEQYF	TGTGCCAGCAGAAACGAGAGGAGCACCTACGAGCAGTACTTC
once	TRBD1	TRBJ1-4	TRBV7-9	CASSSRTGSNEKLFF	TGTGCCAGCAGCTCCCGGACAGGTTCAAATGAAAAACTGTTTTTT
NA	NA	TRBJ2-1	TRBV12-2	CASRLARSTGTGGYNEQFF	TGTGCAAGTCGCTTAGCCCGAAGCACCGGGACAGGGGGCTACAATGAGCAGTTCTTC
NA	TRBD1	TRBJ2-3	TRBV5-1	CASSSWDRTTDTQYF	TGCGCCAGCAGCTCCTGGGACAGGACGACAGATACGCAGTATTTT
NA	NA	TRBJ1-1	TRBV6-5	CASSYGLRSFF	TGTGCCAGCAGTTACGGTCTTCGGTCTTTCTTT